The 26 T cell receptor beta chains listed next were all sequenced from one sample in a study of shared clonotypes between healthy human individuals. CD45RO-negative, CCR7-positively selected cells formed the naive CD8 fraction, excluding terminally differentiated effector memory CD45RA+ cells. Here immunoSEQ multiplex PCR was the method, and the copy in TCRdb shows in-frame clones only, minus some. This sample carries under 2,000,000 clones, just under 95% of them seen once, and the ten largest clones take under 1.5%. The sequenced sample consisted of naive CD8+ T cells sorted from blood. All receptors derive from a man aged 18 to 35 in good health.

This rearrangement joins TRBV27 to TRBJ2-1; the D gene could be TRBD1 or TRBD2 (5 bases each). The germline V and J ends were trimmed by 10 bases and 10 bases, with 26 bases remaining between them. Germline values: CDR1 MNHEY, CDR2 SMNVEV (reference sequence). The CDR3 is made up of 15 amino acids. The CDR3 nucleotides read TGTGCCACCCTTCCCGGGACCCTCCTGGGGGAAGAGCAGTTCTTC. It encodes CATLPGTLLGEEQFF.

The J gene is TRBJ1-2, the V gene TRBV7-9, with TRBD1 matching 12 bases. The CDR3 contains 16 residues. CDR1 is SEHNR, CDR2 FQNEAQ, per germline (reference sequence). Trimming at V came to 1 base and at J to 7 bases, leaving 7 bases not matched to a gene. This CDR3 reads CASSLDPGQGALGYTF. In DNA form, the CDR3 reads TGTGCCAGCAGCTTAGATCCGGGACAGGGGGCTCTTGGCTACACCTTC.

Worth noting for this clone: Other DNA sequences of this sample code for an identical CDR3. The chain is built from TRBV28 and TRBJ2-7; perhaps TRBD1 as D (6 bases). Between the trimmed V and J ends, which lost 6 bases and 1 base, there was a span of 13 bases. The CDR3 sequence is 14 residues long. Germline CDR1 MDHEN, CDR2 SYDVKM. CDR3 protein: CASSLSRGSYEQYF. CDR3 DNA sequence: TGTGCCAGCAGCCTCAGCAGGGGTTCCTACGAGCAGTACTTC.

The chain recombines TRBV5-4 with TRBJ1-6; the D is unclear. Germline V gene sequence: CDR1 SGHNT, CDR2 YYREEE (reference sequence). The CDR3 is made up of 16 amino acids. Trimming removed 1 base from V and 10 bases from J, with 18 bases in between. The CDR3: CASSLHQALAASPLHF. In nucleotides, the CDR3 is TGTGCCAGCAGCTTGCACCAGGCCCTTGCCGCATCACCCCTCCACTTT.

CDR3 DNA sequence: TGTGCCAGCAGTTTACAGGGCCTCACCGGGGAGCTGTTTTTT. Its translation: CASSLQGLTGELFF. The chain couples TRBV28 to TRBJ2-2; D is perhaps TRBD1 (5 bases). Per germline, CDR1 MDHEN and CDR2 SYDVKM. V lost 2 bases, J lost 4 bases, and 8 bases lay in between. This CDR3 is 14 amino acids long.

The V gene is TRBV10-2, the J gene TRBJ2-7, with a weak D call TRBD2 (7 bases). Germline CDR1 WSHSY, CDR2 SAAADI. CDR3 size: 15 residues. V lost 5 bases, J lost 2 bases, and 16 bases lay in between. The DNA for the CDR3 is TGCGCCAGCAGTTCGGACGGGGGGCTTACCTACGAGCAGTACTTC. This encodes CASSSDGGLTYEQYF.

This chain joins TRBV19 and TRBJ1-4, with 7 positions matching TRBD1. The CDR3 is 13 amino acids. CDR1 and CDR2 from the germline V gene are LNHDA and SQIVND (reference sequence). V gave up 3 bases and J gave up 8 bases; unmatched junction bases: 3. The CDR3 here is CASSINRGEKLFF. The CDR3 nucleotides are TGTGCCAGTAGTATCAACAGGGGAGAAAAACTGTTTTTT.

V gene TRBV6-6 combines with J gene TRBJ2-7; D might be TRBD1 (6 bases). The CDR3 covers 14 residues. The germline V gene encodes CDR1 MNHNY and CDR2 SVGAGI (reference sequence). V was shortened by 5 bases and J by 6 bases, with 17 bases between the two germline ends. The chain's CDR3 is CASSDPQGRGEQYF. In DNA form, the CDR3 reads TGTGCCAGCAGTGACCCACAGGGTCGGGGCGAGCAGTACTTC.

This chain links TRBV10-1 with TRBJ1-2, with D possibly matching TRBD1 (6 bases). The CDR3 runs 17 residues. Between the trimmed V and J ends, which lost 3 bases and 8 bases, there was a span of 25 bases. Germline CDR1 is WNHNN and CDR2 is SYGVQD (reference sequence). The CDR3 reads CASSDLGGDTGSYGYTF. Written as DNA, the CDR3 is TGCGCCAGCAGTGACCTGGGGGGGGACACCGGGAGTTACGGCTACACCTTC.

J is TRBJ1-1 and V is TRBV27, with 10 nucleotides matching TRBD1. V shed 5 bases and J 4 bases; nucleotides not matched to a gene: 7. The germline V gene encodes CDR1 MNHEY and CDR2 SMNVEV (reference sequence). The CDR3 totals 15 residues. CDR3 region: CASSRRTGGITEAFF. CDR3 coding DNA: TGTGCCAGCAGTCGCAGGACAGGGGGAATCACTGAAGCTTTCTTT.

The J gene is TRBJ1-1, the V gene TRBV4-1; tentative D call: TRBD1 (6 bases). This CDR3 contains 16 residues. Trimming stripped 1 base from V and 8 bases from J, with 20 bases between. CDR1 MGHRA and CDR2 YSYEKL come from the germline V gene. The CDR3 here is CASSQVTGPIYSEAFF. DNA of the CDR3: TGCGCCAGCAGCCAAGTGACAGGCCCGATCTATAGCGAAGCTTTCTTT.

This chain joins TRBV27 and TRBJ2-7; the D is unclear. This CDR3 comprises 12 residues. V was pared by 5 bases and J by 3 bases, with 8 bases between. Germline values: CDR1 MNHEY, CDR2 SMNVEV (reference sequence). This CDR3 is CASSGWDYEQYF. The CDR3 DNA follows: TGTGCCAGCAGTGGGTGGGACTACGAGCAGTACTTC.

This sequence joins TRBV15 and TRBJ2-3; D not resolved. V lost 0 bases to trimming and J lost 3 bases, with 7 bases between them. Per germline, CDR1 LNHNV and CDR2 YYDKDF (reference sequence). The CDR3 consists of 14 residues. The CDR3 is CATSREKATDTQYF. In DNA form, the CDR3 reads TGTGCCACCAGCAGAGAGAAGGCGACAGATACGCAGTATTTT.

The V and J genes are TRBV28 and TRBJ1-6; D not resolved. The CDR3 consists of 16 residues. V lost 5 bases, J lost 0 bases, and 11 bases lay in between. Looked up from germline, CDR1 is MDHEN and CDR2 is SYDVKM. The CDR3 sequence is CASSARWDSYNSPLHF. The DNA for the CDR3 is TGTGCCAGCAGTGCTCGGTGGGACTCCTATAATTCACCCCTCCACTTT.

The chain combines TRBV11-2 with TRBJ2-1; 8 nucleotides match TRBD2. The junction had 11 bases not matched to a gene; V was cut back by 0 bases and J by 7 bases. Germline V lookup: CDR1 SGHAT, CDR2 FQNNGV. This CDR3 has 17 amino acids. DNA of the CDR3: TGTGCCAGCAGCTTAGATCTGGTACTAGCGGAATGGAATGAGCAGTTCTTC. This gives the protein CASSLDLVLAEWNEQFF. The entire variable domain, with the rest obtained from reference TRBV11-2 and TRBJ2-1, is as follows: EAGVAQSPRYKIIEKRQSVAFWCNPISGHATLYWYQQILGQGPKLLIQFQNNGVVDDSQLPKDRFSAERLKGVDSTLKIQPAKLEDSAVYLCASSLDLVLAEWNEQFFGPGTRLTVL.

Concerning this clone: The sample carries other DNA sequences with the same CDR3. As DNA, the CDR3 is TGTGCCAGTAGTATGGTAGTGAACACTGAAGCTTTCTTT. Its translation: CASSMVVNTEAFF. The chain has TRBV19 and TRBJ1-1; D is unresolved. The length of the CDR3 is 13 residues. Germline values: CDR1 LNHDA, CDR2 SQIVND (reference sequence). V was shortened by 3 bases and J by 0 bases, with 5 bases between the two germline ends.

CDR3 nucleotide sequence: TGTGCCAGCAGTGCGGCAGGGAGAACCTACGAGCAGTACTTC. Its protein product is CASSAAGRTYEQYF. The chain uses TRBV2 and TRBJ2-7; tentatively, D is TRBD1 or TRBD2 (5 bases each). CDR3 length equals 14 residues. CDR1 is SNHLY and CDR2 is FYNNEI in the germline V gene. V lost 4 bases, J lost 2 bases, and 12 bases lay in between.

In its sample, this clone was seen once. V gene TRBV7-8 combines with J gene TRBJ2-1; 7 bases map to TRBD1. There are 15 residues in the CDR3. The V gene end was trimmed by 0 bases and the J gene end by 3 bases; junction bases not matched to a gene: 2. The germline gives CDR1 SGHVS, CDR2 FQNEAQ. CDR3 region: CASSLAGDSYNEQFF. The CDR3 DNA is TGTGCCAGCAGCTTAGCGGGGGACAGCTACAATGAGCAGTTCTTC.

The gene calls are TRBV7-9 and TRBJ2-7; D uncertain. CDR3 length: 13 amino acids. The germline V gene encodes CDR1 SEHNR and CDR2 FQNEAQ (reference sequence). V dropped 5 bases and J dropped 4 bases, with 12 bases sitting between them. CDR3 DNA: TGTGCCAGCAGCGCCCTTGGTAGTTACGAGCAGTACTTC. Protein: CASSALGSYEQYF. Variable domain in full (rest from reference TRBV7-9 and TRBJ2-7): DTGVSQNPRHKITKRGQNVTFRCDPISEHNRLYWYRQTLGQGPEFLTYFQNEAQLEKSRLLSDRFSAERPKGSFSTLEIQRTEQGDSAMYLCASSALGSYEQYFGPGTRLTVT.

In the case of this clone: Other DNA sequences within the sample encode an identical CDR3. The chain has TRBV27 and TRBJ2-2; tentative D call: TRBD1 (7 bases). The V gene lost 2 bases and the J gene lost 5 bases, with 9 bases spanning the gap. There are 14 residues in the CDR3. The germline CDR1 and CDR2 sequences are MNHEY and SMNVEV (reference sequence). CDR3 nucleotide sequence: TGTGCCAGCAGTTTACAGGGGGGAACCGGGGAGCTGTTTTTT. This gives the protein CASSLQGGTGELFF.

The chain recombines TRBV12-5 with TRBJ1-3, with D possibly TRBD1 on 6 matching bases. The CDR3 extends over 16 amino acids. Germline lookup yields CDR1 LGHNT and CDR2 FRNRAP. V gave up 5 bases and J gave up 0 bases, with 14 bases separating them. This CDR3 is CASGPRGSNSGNTIYF. The CDR3 nucleotides are TGTGCTAGTGGTCCCAGGGGCTCTAACTCTGGAAACACCATATATTTT.

This clone has just one count. The gene calls are TRBV6-5 and TRBJ2-7; D not resolved. Germline assignment: CDR1 MNHEY and CDR2 SVGAGI. V lost 5 bases and J lost 4, with 12 bases in between. This CDR3 contains 13 residues. Written as DNA, the CDR3 is TGTGCCAGCAGTGCCGGGCTATCTTACGAGCAGTACTTC. It yields the protein CASSAGLSYEQYF.

This chain connects TRBV7-9 to TRBJ2-1; 12 bases map to TRBD2. There are 17 residues in the CDR3. The V gene end was trimmed by 3 bases and the J gene end by 7 bases; junction bases not matched to a gene: 10. Germline lookup yields CDR1 SEHNR and CDR2 FQNEAQ (reference sequence). The CDR3 coding sequence is TGTGCCAGCAGCTTTCCCATACTAGCGGGGGGCACAAATGAGCAGTTCTTC. Translating gives CASSFPILAGGTNEQFF.

CDR3 sequence: CASRTSGGGNEQFF. The CDR3 DNA reads TGTGCCAGCAGGACTAGCGGGGGGGGTAATGAGCAGTTCTTC. The rearrangement links TRBV27 to TRBJ2-1; 14 bases match TRBD2. The CDR3 loop spans 14 amino acids. The junction had 2 bases not matched to a gene; V was cut back by 6 bases and J by 7 bases. CDR1 is MNHEY, CDR2 SMNVEV, per germline (reference sequence).

The chain couples TRBV29-1 to TRBJ2-2, with D tentatively TRBD2 (6 bases). Looked up from germline, CDR1 is SQVTM and CDR2 is ANQGSEA. The CDR3 sequence is 13 residues long. V was pared by 3 bases and J by 3 bases, with 8 bases between. In DNA form, the CDR3 reads TGCAGCGTTGAGGGACTTTACACCGGGGAGCTGTTTTTT. Translating it yields CSVEGLYTGELFF.

V and J are TRBV4-1 and TRBJ2-5; no definite D call. Germline CDR1 MGHRA, CDR2 YSYEKL. The CDR3 covers 16 residues. Trimming pared 0 bases from V and 5 bases from J, leaving 16 bases between. The CDR3 is CASSQDSGAVGETQYF. The CDR3 DNA reads as TGCGCCAGCAGCCAAGATTCAGGTGCGGTTGGTGAGACCCAGTACTTC.